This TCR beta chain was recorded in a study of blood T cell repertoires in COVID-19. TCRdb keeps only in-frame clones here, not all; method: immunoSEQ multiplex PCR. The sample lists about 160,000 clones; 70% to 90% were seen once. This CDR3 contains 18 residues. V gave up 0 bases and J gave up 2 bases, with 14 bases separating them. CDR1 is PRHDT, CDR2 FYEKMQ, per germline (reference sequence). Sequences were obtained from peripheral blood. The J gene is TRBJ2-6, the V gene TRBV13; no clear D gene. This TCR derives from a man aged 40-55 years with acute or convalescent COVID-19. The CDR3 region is CASSLGALASTGANVLTF. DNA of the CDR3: TGTGCCAGCAGCTTAGGGGCTTTGGCTTCCACTGGGGCCAACGTCCTGACTTTC. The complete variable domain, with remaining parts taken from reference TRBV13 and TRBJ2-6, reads AAGVIQSPRHLIKEKRETATLKCYPIPRHDTVYWYQQGPGQDPQFLISFYEKMQSDKGSIPDRFSAQQFSDYHSELNMSSLELGDSALYFCASSLGALASTGANVLTFGAGSRLTVL.